This TCR beta chain was identified in a study of blood T cell repertoires in COVID-19. Trimming cost V 5 bases and J 0 bases; bases outside gene matches: 13. This CDR3 comprises 18 residues. Germline values: CDR1 SGHTA, CDR2 FQGNSA. Profiling relied on immunoSEQ multiplex PCR, and the TCRdb table lists in-frame clones only, not all of them. Of approximately 250,000 clones listed, roughly 88% are singletons. Sequencing was carried out using PBMCs or T cells enriched from blood (not recorded which). The chain recombines TRBV7-2 with TRBJ1-5; TRBD1 aligns across 7 bases. This clonotype originated in a middle-aged woman who had been exposed to COVID-19. The CDR3 reads CASSPRAPTGYSNQPQHF. CDR3 nucleotide sequence: TGTGCCAGCAGCCCTCGGGCCCCGACAGGGTATAGCAATCAGCCCCAGCATTTT.